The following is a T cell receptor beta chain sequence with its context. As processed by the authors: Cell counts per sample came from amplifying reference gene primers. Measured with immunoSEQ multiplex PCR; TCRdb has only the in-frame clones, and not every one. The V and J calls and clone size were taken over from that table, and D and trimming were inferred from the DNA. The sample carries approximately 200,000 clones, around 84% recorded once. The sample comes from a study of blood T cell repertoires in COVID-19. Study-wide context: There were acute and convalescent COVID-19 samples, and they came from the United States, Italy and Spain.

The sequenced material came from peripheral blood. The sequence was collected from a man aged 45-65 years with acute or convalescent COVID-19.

In DNA, the CDR3 is TGTGCCTGGAGTGGGGGAGGTTGGACTGAAGCTTTCTTT. Its translation is CAWSGGGWTEAFF. The chain uses TRBV30 and TRBJ1-1; the D is unclear. In germline, CDR1 is GTSNPN, CDR2 SVGIG (reference sequence). The CDR3 runs 13 residues. The V and J ends lost 1 base and 5 bases respectively, with 11 bases between them.